The clone carrying this T cell receptor (beta chain) has only a few counts. Its antigen remains unknown. TCRdb re-analysed the 5' RACE reads in MiXCR, keeping a single row per CDR3 protein. The sample lists some 660,000 distinct CDR3 sequences, 8.5% to 9% occurring once. The data were obtained in a study of identical twins. The study's findings and limits: The degree of excess twin sharing was weaker in beta out-of-frame sequences.

V lost 6 bases and J lost 7; bases outside the gene matches: 19. Germline V CDR1 and CDR2: MNHEY, SVGEGT. The CDR3 loop spans 20 amino acids. Another study also made use of these data, one on yellow fever vaccine responses in identical twins. From that second work: Twins reportedly had a vaccine T cell response that seemed partly convergent, partly personalized.

The specimen sequenced was PBMCs. This sequence joins TRBV6-2 or TRBV6-3 and TRBJ2-1, with 15 bases fitting TRBD2. The receptor was derived from a woman aged 18-29 years in good health. The CDR3 sequence is CASRRDRGTGLAGGSNEQFF. CDR3 nucleotide sequence: TGTGCCAGCAGGCGTGACAGGGGAACGGGACTAGCGGGAGGTTCAAATGAGCAGTTCTTC.